Listed here are 5 T cell receptor beta chains from one sample, sequenced in a study of shared clonotypes between healthy human individuals. The table came from immunoSEQ multiplex PCR; TCRdb's copy has only in-frame clones and leaves some out. The table records over 2,000,000 clones, about 93% of them present only once. Naive CD8 cells were CD45RO-negative, positively selected for CCR7, excluding terminally differentiated effector memory CD45RA+ cells. The specimen was naive CD8+ T cells from PBMCs. Every receptor here comes from a man between 18 and 35 years old in good health. Some clones in this sample may be carry-over from other donors' samples.

This chain joins TRBV4-1 and TRBJ2-7, with D uncertain. The CDR3 covers 13 residues. V lost 0 bases and J 4 bases, leaving 7 bases between the germline ends. CDR1 and CDR2 (germline): MGHRA, YSYEKL. The CDR3 region is CASSQENGYEQYF. In DNA, the CDR3 is TGCGCCAGCAGCCAAGAAAATGGGTACGAGCAGTACTTC.

The rearrangement uses TRBV5-1 and TRBJ2-7; 8 bases agree with TRBD1. CDR1 and CDR2 (germline): SGHRS, YFSETQ. The V segment lost 4 bases and the J segment 2 bases; nucleotides outside the gene matches: 11. CDR3 size: 16 residues. The CDR3 protein is CASSGGTGPKTYEQYF. In DNA, the CDR3 is TGCGCCAGCAGCGGGGGGACAGGACCCAAAACCTACGAGCAGTACTTC.

J is TRBJ2-2 and V is TRBV4-2, with unresolved D. The CDR3 covers 13 residues. V lost 2 bases and J 8 bases, leaving 9 bases between the germline ends. CDR1 and CDR2 (germline): LGHNA, YNFKEQ. The CDR3 protein is CASSQYGRGELFF. The CDR3, as DNA: TGTGCCAGCAGCCAATATGGTAGGGGGGAGCTGTTTTTT.

CDR3 amino acids: CASSPRAPAYEQYF. CDR3 DNA sequence: TGTGCCAGCAGTCCGAGAGCTCCGGCCTACGAGCAGTACTTC. This rearrangement joins TRBV6-5 to TRBJ2-7; no definite D call. V lost 5 bases and J 2 bases, leaving 13 bases between the germline ends. The V gene's germline CDR1 is MNHEY and CDR2 SVGAGI. The CDR3 runs to 14 residues.

The V call is TRBV5-6, the J call TRBJ2-7; possibly TRBD2 for D (5 bases). CDR1 is SGHDT, CDR2 YYEEEE, per germline. V was trimmed by 0 bases and J by 5 bases, leaving 12 bases between them. The CDR3 runs to 14 residues. CDR3 in amino acids: CASSLASPSHEQYF. The CDR3 DNA reads as TGTGCCAGCAGCTTGGCCTCTCCTAGCCACGAGCAGTACTTC.